These 10 T cell receptor beta chains came from one sample sequenced in a study of T-cell reconstitution after alpha-beta-depleted transplantation in children (dated by TCRdb to about 2016). The library relied on PCR. The listed sequencing device is Illumina HiSeq 2500. To normalize quantification of the TCRbeta repertoire, the TCR libraries were built with molecular barcoding that relied on unique molecular identifiers. TCRdb reran the public reads through fastp at Q25 and MiXCR, keeping productive beta chains. Rows are unified per CDR3 protein, each entry keeping the most common DNA and genes. Present in this sample are approximately 9,000 distinct CDR3 sequences, 17% of which were seen just once. Together, the top ten hold around 90% of the sample. This sample's time point label indicates: day 60 (about 2 months) after transplantation. Sample treatment or condition, as interpreted from the label and publication: allogeneic hematopoietic cell transplantation with graft depleted of TCRalphabeta T cells and CD19 B cells.

The sample in question was PBMCs, mostly from graft donor cells, obtained 60 days after TCRalphabeta/CD19-depleted stem cell transplant. The receptors were gathered from a girl under three years old who had a stem cell transplant for combined immunodeficiency, so the T cells may come from the graft donor.

This clonotype was seen repeatedly, ten times or more. This chain links TRBV20-1 with TRBJ2-3, with a weak D call TRBD2 (5 bases). The CDR3 has 13 residues. Trimming took off 1 base at V and 5 bases at J, with 10 bases between the two ends. Per the germline V gene, CDR1 is DFQATT and CDR2 is SNEGSKA (reference sequence). As DNA, the CDR3 is TGCAGTGCTAGAGTAGCCGGGGTAGATACGCAGTATTTT. Amino acid sequence: CSARVAGVDTQYF.

This clonotype was counted ten times or more. The rearrangement joins TRBV9 to TRBJ1-2; unclear D gene. The CDR3 is 13 amino acids. The germline V gene encodes CDR1 SGDLS and CDR2 YYNGEE. The V gene lost 0 bases and the J gene lost 0 bases, with 3 bases spanning the gap. The CDR3 DNA follows: TGTGCCAGCAGCGTAGGTGCTAACTATGGCTACACCTTC. It yields the protein CASSVGANYGYTF. The variable domain in full, with the rest retrieved from reference TRBV9 and TRBJ1-2, is DSGVTQTPKHLITATGQRVTLRCSPRSGDLSVYWYQQSLDQGLQFLIQYYNGEERAKGNILERFSAQQFPDLHSELNLSSLELGDSALYFCASSVGANYGYTFGSGTRLTVV.

This clonotype was seen at least ten times. This chain links TRBV7-6 with TRBJ1-1; the D gene is possibly TRBD1 (5 bases). The germline V gene has CDR1 SGHVS and CDR2 FNYEAQ. V was pared by 0 bases and J by 11 bases, with 13 bases between. This CDR3 region has 13 residues. CDR3 residues: CASSLAHGGTAFF. CDR3 DNA sequence: TGTGCCAGCAGCTTAGCGCATGGGGGAACGGCTTTCTTT.

Within the sample, this clonotype is medium-sized. This chain connects TRBV6-5 to TRBJ2-7; D is undetermined. This CDR3 contains 11 residues. Germline lookup yields CDR1 MNHEY and CDR2 SVGAGI. V was clipped by 6 bases and J by 5 bases, with 8 bases between them. Here the CDR3 DNA reads TGTGCCAGCAGCCGTTTCGACGAGCAGTACTTC. It codes for CASSRFDEQYF.

This clonotype was recorded many times. The chain links TRBV12-3 or TRBV12-4 to TRBJ1-2, with a weak D call TRBD1 (5 bases). CDR3 length: 13 residues. Deletions cut 5 bases from V and 4 bases from J, with 11 bases between. The CDR3 here is CASSLGTVYGYTF. DNA for the CDR3: TGTGCCAGCAGTCTCGGGACTGTCTATGGCTACACCTTC.

The chain employs TRBV9 and TRBJ2-7; perhaps TRBD1 as D (5 bases). The V end was cut by 0 bases, the J end by 2 bases, with 9 bases between. The CDR3 totals 14 residues. Germline CDR1 SGDLS, CDR2 YYNGEE. The CDR3 protein is CASSVGTKTYEQYF. The CDR3 bases are TGTGCCAGCAGCGTAGGGACAAAAACCTACGAGCAGTACTTC.

About this clonotype: A single base separates this from a much larger clone, so it may be a read error. The chain carries TRBV6-5 and TRBJ2-2; a possible D gene is TRBD1 (5 bases). This CDR3 has 16 amino acids. CDR1 and CDR2 (germline): MNHEY, SVGAGI. V lost 2 bases to trimming and J lost 4 bases, with 14 bases between them. CDR3 loop: CASSYNRQLSTGELFF. In DNA, the CDR3 is TGTGCCAGCAGTTACAATAGACAGCTAAGCACCGGGGAGCTGTTTTTT.

This chain connects TRBV4-2 to TRBJ2-5; 7 bases fit TRBD2. Trimming cost V 2 bases and J 3 bases; bases outside gene matches: 3. The V gene's germline CDR1 is LGHNA and CDR2 YNFKEQ. CDR3 length: 14 residues. The CDR3 loop is CASSQKGGEETQYF. The CDR3 region has the DNA TGTGCCAGCAGCCAAAAGGGAGGGGAAGAGACCCAGTACTTC.

This clonotype showed up just a few times. The chain is built from TRBV7-2 and TRBJ1-6, with D unresolved. CDR1 and CDR2 (germline): SGHTA, FQGNSA. Trimming shortened V by 0 bases and J by 8 bases, and 8 bases separated the two germline ends. This CDR3 is built from 14 residues. CDR3 in amino acids: CASSLARRDSPLHF. CDR3 in DNA: TGTGCCAGCAGCTTAGCGAGGAGGGATTCACCCCTCCACTTT.

This clonotype has a count of ten or more. The chain recombines TRBV20-1 with TRBJ2-7; TRBD1 agrees at 10 bases. This CDR3 contains 13 residues. Germline V gene sequence: CDR1 DFQATT, CDR2 SNEGSKA (reference sequence). Trimming at V came to 5 bases and at J to 2 bases, leaving 3 bases not matched to a gene. The CDR3 protein is CSADGTGAYEQYF. The CDR3 nucleotides are TGCAGTGCTGACGGGACAGGGGCCTACGAGCAGTACTTC.